Each of the 19 T cell receptor beta chains below was sequenced from the same sample in a study of shared clonotypes between healthy human individuals. Some clones are missing from TCRdb's copy, which holds only in-frame ones; the method was immunoSEQ multiplex PCR. The profile shows approximately 2.1 million clones, approximately 93% of them singletons. Sequencing was done on a sample of naive CD4+ T cells from PBMCs. Described subset: CD45RA+ positively selected. Receptors originate from a man between 18 and 29 years old in good health. Some clones in this sample may be carry-over from other donors' samples.

This rearrangement joins TRBV7-2 to TRBJ2-3; TRBD2 aligns across 9 bases. The V and J ends lost 5 bases and 6 bases, in that order; junction bases with no gene match: 12. Germline V CDR1 and CDR2: SGHTA, FQGNSA. The CDR3 sequence is 16 residues long. In DNA, the CDR3 is TGTGCCAGCAGCCCCCAGCTAGCGGGACGGGGGGATACGCAGTATTTT. It specifies CASSPQLAGRGDTQYF.

The V gene is TRBV5-1, the J gene TRBJ2-1; the match to TRBD2 covers 9 bases. V shed 4 bases, J shed 7 bases, and the junction held 6 bases outside the gene matches. This CDR3 is built from 14 residues. The germline CDR1 and CDR2 sequences are SGHRS and YFSETQ. The CDR3 reads CASSRAGGYNEQFF. The DNA for the CDR3 is TGCGCCAGCAGCAGGGCGGGAGGGTATAATGAGCAGTTCTTC.

The rearrangement joins TRBV2 to TRBJ2-3; D is unclear. The CDR3 contains 13 residues. Per the germline V gene, CDR1 is SNHLY and CDR2 is FYNNEI. V gave up 4 bases and J gave up 2 bases, with 7 bases separating them. DNA for the CDR3: TGTGCCAGCAGTGGCAGGACCACAGATACGCAGTATTTT. Its translation: CASSGRTTDTQYF.

The chain carries TRBV5-4 and TRBJ2-7; 10 positions agree with TRBD2. The CDR3 has 14 amino acids. Germline V gives CDR1 SGHNT, CDR2 YYREEE (reference sequence). The ends lost 1 base at V and 3 bases at J; junction bases unmatched: 1. The CDR3 region is CASSLTSGNYEQYF. For the CDR3, the DNA is TGTGCCAGCAGCTTGACTAGCGGGAACTACGAGCAGTACTTC.

This chain joins TRBV5-1 and TRBJ2-7; 7 bases are shared with TRBD2. Unmatched junction bases numbered 2, after V lost 0 bases and J lost 5 bases. The CDR3 contains 13 residues. Germline lookup yields CDR1 SGHRS and CDR2 YFSETQ. CDR3 coding DNA: TGCGCCAGCAGCTTGGGGACTAGTAACGAGCAGTACTTC. Its protein is CASSLGTSNEQYF.

In this sample, this clone turned up once. The chain carries TRBV19 and TRBJ2-3; D possibly corresponds to TRBD2 (6 bases). Germline assignment: CDR1 LNHDA and CDR2 SQIVND (reference sequence). V lost 5 bases and J lost 12, with 21 bases in between. CDR3 length: 14 residues. The CDR3 spells CASSSSVVAESQYF. The CDR3 bases are TGTGCCAGTAGTTCCTCCGTGGTAGCGGAATCACAGTATTTT.

V usage is TRBV5-1 and J usage is TRBJ2-1, with 10 nucleotides matching TRBD2. The CDR3 loop spans 15 amino acids. V gave up 0 bases and J gave up 7 bases; unmatched junction bases: 4. Per germline, CDR1 SGHRS and CDR2 YFSETQ. The CDR3 region is CASSLALAGNNEQFF. The CDR3 DNA follows: TGCGCCAGCAGCTTGGCACTAGCGGGAAATAATGAGCAGTTCTTC.

The gene calls are TRBV10-2 and TRBJ1-5, with D possibly matching TRBD1 (6 bases). Germline V gives CDR1 WSHSY, CDR2 SAAADI. The V end lost 5 bases, the J end lost 6 bases, and 11 bases lay between the germline ends. CDR3 size: 13 residues. CDR3 loop: CASSRGAGQPQHF. The CDR3 bases are TGCGCCAGCAGTCGGGGGGCGGGTCAGCCCCAGCATTTT.

This clone has just a few counts. The V and J genes are TRBV29-1 and TRBJ2-5, with 10 positions matching TRBD2. Trimming removed 0 bases from V and 2 bases from J; junction bases left unmatched: 3. This CDR3 contains 15 residues. In germline, CDR1 is SQVTM, CDR2 ANQGSEA. CDR3 amino acids: CSVEDPSGGQETQYF. The CDR3 region has the DNA TGCAGCGTTGAAGACCCTAGCGGGGGACAAGAGACCCAGTACTTC. The variable domain in full, with the rest retrieved from reference TRBV29-1 and TRBJ2-5, is SAVISQKPSRDICQRGTSLTIQCQVDSQVTMMFWYRQQPGQSLTLIATANQGSEATYESGFVIDKFPISRPNLTFSTLTVSNMSPEDSSIYLCSVEDPSGGQETQYFGPGTRLLVL.

V gene TRBV5-1 combines with J gene TRBJ2-2, with TRBD2 matching over 14 bases. The CDR3 runs 17 residues. Germline trimming cut 2 bases from V and 4 bases from J; bases unmatched to any gene: 4. Germline CDR1 is SGHRS and CDR2 is YFSETQ. The CDR3: CASSFGLAGGPTGELFF. The CDR3, as DNA: TGCGCCAGCAGCTTTGGACTAGCGGGAGGCCCCACCGGGGAGCTGTTTTTT.

The V gene is TRBV7-9, the J gene TRBJ1-2; D is possibly TRBD1 (5 bases). V was clipped by 2 bases and J by 4 bases, with 8 bases between them. This CDR3 is built from 13 residues. Germline lookup yields CDR1 SEHNR and CDR2 FQNEAQ (reference sequence). The CDR3 reads CASSLRQGYGYTF. CDR3 nucleotide sequence: TGTGCCAGCAGCTTACGGCAGGGCTATGGCTACACCTTC.

J is TRBJ2-2 and V is TRBV21-1; TRBD1, as called in the table, went unchecked against the DNA. TRBV21-1 is designated a pseudogene. This CDR3 contains 19 residues. As DNA, the CDR3 is TGTGCCAGCAGCAAACCCGGGGGACAGGGGGCCCTCGGCACCGGGGAGCTGTTTTTT. Translation: CASSKPGGQGALGTGELFF.

Concerning this clone itself: Other DNA variants within this sample encode the same CDR3. The genes are TRBV5-1 and TRBJ1-1; D possibly corresponds to TRBD1 (5 bases). Germline V lookup: CDR1 SGHRS, CDR2 YFSETQ. V lost 3 bases, J lost 1 base, and 10 bases lay in between. This CDR3 region has 14 residues. CDR3 coding DNA: TGCGCCAGCAGCTCCCAGGGAGGGAACACTGAAGCTTTCTTT. Translating it yields CASSSQGGNTEAFF.

The chain links TRBV6-5 to TRBJ2-7, with TRBD2 matching 7 bases. The CDR3 loop spans 15 amino acids. Germline V gene sequence: CDR1 MNHEY, CDR2 SVGAGI. V shed 7 bases, J shed 3 bases, and the junction held 12 bases outside the gene matches. The CDR3 DNA follows: TGTGCCAGCACTCACGGGGGGTCGGGACTCTACGAGCAGTACTTC. As protein: CASTHGGSGLYEQYF.

The chain links TRBV15 to TRBJ2-1; 11 bases fit TRBD2. CDR1 LNHNV and CDR2 YYDKDF come from the germline V gene (reference sequence). The CDR3 has 15 amino acids. V trimming: 6 bases; J trimming: 6 bases; junction bases outside the gene matches: 7. The CDR3 here is CATSDRLAGPNEQFF. The CDR3 region has the DNA TGTGCCACCAGTGACAGACTAGCGGGACCCAATGAGCAGTTCTTC.

The chain links TRBV4-2 to TRBJ2-2; 7 nucleotides line up with TRBD1. V shed 1 base, J shed 5 bases, and the junction held 7 bases outside the gene matches. CDR1 and CDR2 from the germline V gene are LGHNA and YNFKEQ. The CDR3 is made up of 16 amino acids. CDR3 residues: CASSQGFGQDTGELFF. In DNA, the CDR3 is TGTGCCAGCAGCCAAGGATTCGGACAGGATACCGGGGAGCTGTTTTTT.

The chain recombines TRBV28 with TRBJ2-2; 11 nucleotides match TRBD2. The CDR3 has 16 amino acids. Germline CDR1 is MDHEN and CDR2 is SYDVKM. After removal of 8 bases from V and 7 bases from J, the junction contained 12 bases not matched to a gene. The CDR3 nucleotides are TGTGCCAGCGAGGAGAGGGGACTAGCGGTTATCGGGGAGCTGTTTTTT. Translation gives CASEERGLAVIGELFF. The complete variable domain, with remaining parts taken from reference TRBV28 and TRBJ2-2, reads DVKVTQSSRYLVKRTGEKVFLECVQDMDHENMFWYRQDPGLGLRLIYFSYDVKMKEKGDIPEGYSVSREKKERFSLILESASTNQTSMYLCASEERGLAVIGELFFGEGSRLTVL.

The chain uses TRBV9 and TRBJ1-2; possible D gene TRBD1, 5 bases. The CDR3 is 16 residues long. In germline, CDR1 is SGDLS, CDR2 YYNGEE. Trimming pared 0 bases from V and 4 bases from J, leaving 16 bases between. This chain's CDR3 is CASSVGGERFFYGYTF. In DNA, the CDR3 is TGTGCCAGCAGCGTAGGGGGGGAACGTTTTTTCTATGGCTACACCTTC.

The chain has TRBV27 and TRBJ1-4; D gene uncertain. V lost 6 bases and J lost 10, with 12 bases in between. This CDR3 is 12 amino acids long. Per germline, CDR1 MNHEY and CDR2 SMNVEV (reference sequence). The CDR3 protein is CASSLVPGKLFF. The CDR3 bases are TGTGCCAGCAGCCTTGTTCCCGGAAAACTGTTTTTT. Filled out from reference TRBV27 and TRBJ1-4, the complete variable domain reads EAQVTQNPRYLITVTGKKLTVTCSQNMNHEYMSWYRQDPGLGLRQIYYSMNVEVTDKGDVPEGYKVSRKEKRNFPLILESPSPNQTSLYFCASSLVPGKLFFGSGTQLSVL.